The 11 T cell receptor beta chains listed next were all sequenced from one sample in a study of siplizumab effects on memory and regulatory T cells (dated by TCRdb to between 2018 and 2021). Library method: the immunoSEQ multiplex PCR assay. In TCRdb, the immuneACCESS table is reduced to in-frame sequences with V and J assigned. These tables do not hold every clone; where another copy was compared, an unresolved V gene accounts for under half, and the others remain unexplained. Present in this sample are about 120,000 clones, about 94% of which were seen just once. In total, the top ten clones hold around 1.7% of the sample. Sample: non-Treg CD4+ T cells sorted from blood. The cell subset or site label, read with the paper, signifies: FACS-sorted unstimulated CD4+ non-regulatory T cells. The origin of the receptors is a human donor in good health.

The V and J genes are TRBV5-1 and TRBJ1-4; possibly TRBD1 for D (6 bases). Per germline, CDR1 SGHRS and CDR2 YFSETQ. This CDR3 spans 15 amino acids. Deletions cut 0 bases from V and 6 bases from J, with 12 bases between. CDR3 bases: TGCGCCAGCAGCTTGGGCAGGGGACTGGATGAAAAACTGTTTTTT. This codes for CASSLGRGLDEKLFF.

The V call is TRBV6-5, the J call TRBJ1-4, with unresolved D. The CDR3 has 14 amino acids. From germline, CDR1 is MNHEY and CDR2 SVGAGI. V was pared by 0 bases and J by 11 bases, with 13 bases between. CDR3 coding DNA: TGTGCCAGCAGTTACTCGTATAATGAAGGGAAACTGTTTTTT. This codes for CASSYSYNEGKLFF.

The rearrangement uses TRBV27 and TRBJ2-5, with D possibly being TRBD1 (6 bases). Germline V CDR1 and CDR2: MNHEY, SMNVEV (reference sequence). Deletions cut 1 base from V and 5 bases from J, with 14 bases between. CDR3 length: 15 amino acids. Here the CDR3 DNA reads TGTGCCAGCAGTTTATATACAGGGAATATGGAGACCCAGTACTTC. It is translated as CASSLYTGNMETQYF.

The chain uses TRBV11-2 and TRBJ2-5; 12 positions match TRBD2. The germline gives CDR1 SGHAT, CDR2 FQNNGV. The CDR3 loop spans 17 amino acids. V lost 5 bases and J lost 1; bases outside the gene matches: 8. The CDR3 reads CASSPYRTSGVQETQYF. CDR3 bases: TGTGCCAGCAGCCCTTACAGGACTAGCGGGGTCCAAGAGACCCAGTACTTC.

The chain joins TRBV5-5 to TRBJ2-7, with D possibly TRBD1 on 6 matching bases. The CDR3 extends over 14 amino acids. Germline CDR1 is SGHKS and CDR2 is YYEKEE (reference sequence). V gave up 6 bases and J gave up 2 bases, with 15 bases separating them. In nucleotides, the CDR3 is TGTGCCAGCACCCGATGGGACACCACCTACGAGCAGTACTTC. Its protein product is CASTRWDTTYEQYF.

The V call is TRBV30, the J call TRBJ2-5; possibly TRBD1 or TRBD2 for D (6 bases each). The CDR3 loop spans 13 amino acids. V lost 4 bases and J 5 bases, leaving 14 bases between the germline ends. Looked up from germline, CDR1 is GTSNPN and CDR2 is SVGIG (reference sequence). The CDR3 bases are TGTGCCTGGACCCCCGGGGGCCGGGAGACCCAGTACTTC. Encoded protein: CAWTPGGRETQYF.

The CDR3 bases are TGTGCCAGCAGCCACCAGCGGTTTTACGAGCAGTACTTC. Its translation: CASSHQRFYEQYF. This chain joins TRBV7-2 and TRBJ2-7, with a tentative D call TRBD2 (5 bases). Per the germline V gene, CDR1 is SGHTA and CDR2 is FQGNSA. V lost 5 bases and J 4 bases, leaving 12 bases between the germline ends. The length of the CDR3 is 13 residues.

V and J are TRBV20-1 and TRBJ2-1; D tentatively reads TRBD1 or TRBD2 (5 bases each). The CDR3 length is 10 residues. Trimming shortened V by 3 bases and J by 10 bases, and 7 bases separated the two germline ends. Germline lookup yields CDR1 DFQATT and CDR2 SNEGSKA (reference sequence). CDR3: CSASWGEQFF. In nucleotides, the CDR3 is TGCAGTGCTAGTTGGGGGGAGCAGTTCTTC.

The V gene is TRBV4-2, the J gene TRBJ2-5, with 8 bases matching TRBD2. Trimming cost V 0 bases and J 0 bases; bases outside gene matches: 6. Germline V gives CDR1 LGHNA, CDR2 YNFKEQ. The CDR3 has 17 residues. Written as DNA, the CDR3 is TGTGCCAGCAGCCAAGATCCCAGCGGGGGACACCAAGAGACCCAGTACTTC. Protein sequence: CASSQDPSGGHQETQYF.

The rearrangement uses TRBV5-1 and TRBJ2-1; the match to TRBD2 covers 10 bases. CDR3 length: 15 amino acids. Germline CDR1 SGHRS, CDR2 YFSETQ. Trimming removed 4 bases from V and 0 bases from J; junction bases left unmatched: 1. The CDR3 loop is CASSRTSGSYNEQFF. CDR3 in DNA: TGCGCCAGCAGCCGGACTAGCGGCTCCTACAATGAGCAGTTCTTC.

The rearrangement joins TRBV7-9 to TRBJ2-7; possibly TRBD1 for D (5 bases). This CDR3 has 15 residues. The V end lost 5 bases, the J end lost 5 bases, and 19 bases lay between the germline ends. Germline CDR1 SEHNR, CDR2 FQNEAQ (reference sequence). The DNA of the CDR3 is TGTGCCAGCAGCCCGTCCCAGGGATCTAGAAACGAGCAGTACTTC. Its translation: CASSPSQGSRNEQYF. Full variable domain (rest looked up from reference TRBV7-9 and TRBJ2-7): DTGVSQNPRHKITKRGQNVTFRCDPISEHNRLYWYRQTLGQGPEFLTYFQNEAQLEKSRLLSDRFSAERPKGSFSTLEIQRTEQGDSAMYLCASSPSQGSRNEQYFGPGTRLTVT.